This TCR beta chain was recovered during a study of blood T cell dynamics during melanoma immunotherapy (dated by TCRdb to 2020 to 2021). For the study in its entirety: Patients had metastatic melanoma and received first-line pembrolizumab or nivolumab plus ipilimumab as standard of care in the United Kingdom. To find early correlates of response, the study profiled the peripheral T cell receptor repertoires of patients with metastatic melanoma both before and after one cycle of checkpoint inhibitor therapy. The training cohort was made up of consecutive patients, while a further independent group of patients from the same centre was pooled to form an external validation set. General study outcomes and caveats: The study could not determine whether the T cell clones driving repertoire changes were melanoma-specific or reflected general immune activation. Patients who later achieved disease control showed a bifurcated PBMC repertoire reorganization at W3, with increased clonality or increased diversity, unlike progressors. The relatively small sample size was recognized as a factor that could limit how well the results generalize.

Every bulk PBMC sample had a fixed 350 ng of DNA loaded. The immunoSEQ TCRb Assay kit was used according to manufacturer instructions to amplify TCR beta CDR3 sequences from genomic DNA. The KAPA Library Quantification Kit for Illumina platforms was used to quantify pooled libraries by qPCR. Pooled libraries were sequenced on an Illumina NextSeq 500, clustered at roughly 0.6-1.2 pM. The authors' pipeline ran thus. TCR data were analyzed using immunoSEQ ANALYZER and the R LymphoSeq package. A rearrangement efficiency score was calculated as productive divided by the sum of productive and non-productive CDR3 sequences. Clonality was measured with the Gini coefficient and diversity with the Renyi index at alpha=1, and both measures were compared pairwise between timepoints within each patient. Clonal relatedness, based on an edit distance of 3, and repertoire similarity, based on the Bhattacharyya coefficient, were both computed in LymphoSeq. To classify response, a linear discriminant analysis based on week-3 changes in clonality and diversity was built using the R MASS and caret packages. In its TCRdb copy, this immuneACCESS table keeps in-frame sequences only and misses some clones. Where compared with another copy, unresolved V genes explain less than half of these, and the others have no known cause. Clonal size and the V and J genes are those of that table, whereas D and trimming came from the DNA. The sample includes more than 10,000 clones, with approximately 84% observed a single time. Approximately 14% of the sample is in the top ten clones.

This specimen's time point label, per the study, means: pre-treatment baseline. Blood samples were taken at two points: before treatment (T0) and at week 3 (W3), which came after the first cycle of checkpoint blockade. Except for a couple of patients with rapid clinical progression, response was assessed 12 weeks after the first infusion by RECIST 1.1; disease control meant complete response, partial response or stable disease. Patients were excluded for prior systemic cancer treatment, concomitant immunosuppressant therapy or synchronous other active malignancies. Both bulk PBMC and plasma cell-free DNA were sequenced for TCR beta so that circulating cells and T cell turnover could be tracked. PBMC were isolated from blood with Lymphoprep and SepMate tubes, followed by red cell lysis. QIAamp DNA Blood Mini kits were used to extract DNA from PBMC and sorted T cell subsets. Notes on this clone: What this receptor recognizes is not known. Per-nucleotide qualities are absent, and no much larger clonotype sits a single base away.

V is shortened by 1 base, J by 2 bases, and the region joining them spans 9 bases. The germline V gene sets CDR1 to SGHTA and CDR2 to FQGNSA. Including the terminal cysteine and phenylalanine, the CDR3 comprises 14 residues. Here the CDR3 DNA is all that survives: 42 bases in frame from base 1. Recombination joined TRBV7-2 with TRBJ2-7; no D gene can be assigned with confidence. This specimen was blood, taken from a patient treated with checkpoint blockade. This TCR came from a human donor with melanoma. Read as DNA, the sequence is TGTGCCAGCAGCTTAGGGGCAGAGACCTACGAGCAGTACTTC. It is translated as CASSLGAETYEQYF.